One and the same sample provided the 19 T cell receptor beta chains below, sequenced in a study of blood T cell repertoires in COVID-19. Sequencing used immunoSEQ multiplex PCR; TCRdb keeps in-frame clones, though not all of them. The sample shows approximately 500,000 clones, 85% to 90% of them seen only once. The sequencing sample was made of peripheral blood. Receptors were obtained from a man between 18 and 35 years old with COVID-19, enrolled during active disease.

The chain carries TRBV5-1 and TRBJ2-4; 8 positions agree with TRBD2. The length of the CDR3 is 16 residues. From germline, CDR1 is SGHRS and CDR2 YFSETQ. Trimming cost V 1 base and J 0 bases; bases outside gene matches: 3. The CDR3 nucleotides are TGCGCCAGCAGCTTGACTAGCGGTTTAGCCAAAAACATTCAGTACTTC. Translating it yields CASSLTSGLAKNIQYF. Based on the CDR3 plus reference TRBV5-1 and TRBJ2-4, the full variable domain is KAGVTQTPRYLIKTRGQQVTLSCSPISGHRSVSWYQQTPGQGLQFLFEYFSETQRNKGNFPGRFSGRQFSNSRSEMNVSTLELGDSALYLCASSLTSGLAKNIQYFGAGTRLSVL.

DNA for the CDR3: TGTGCCAGCAGCCCCTCGGGACTAGCTGAATATTATTCCTACGAGCAGTACTTC. Translated, it gives CASSPSGLAEYYSYEQYF. The genes are TRBV3-1 (or the pseudogene TRBV3-2) and TRBJ2-7, with 9 bases identical to TRBD2. CDR3 length: 18 residues. Germline-derived CDR1 and CDR2 are LGHDT and YNNKEL (reference sequence). V lost 4 bases to trimming and J lost 1 base; unmatched junction nucleotides: 14.

This sequence joins TRBV5-1 and TRBJ1-1, with 7 bases fitting TRBD1. J lost 6 bases, V lost 3 bases, and 11 bases had no gene match. The CDR3 length is 15 residues. The germline gives CDR1 SGHRS, CDR2 YFSETQ. CDR3 region: CASSYTGTEGSEAFF. The CDR3 DNA follows: TGCGCCAGCAGCTATACCGGGACAGAGGGATCTGAAGCTTTCTTT. The entire variable domain, with the rest obtained from reference TRBV5-1 and TRBJ1-1, is as follows: KAGVTQTPRYLIKTRGQQVTLSCSPISGHRSVSWYQQTPGQGLQFLFEYFSETQRNKGNFPGRFSGRQFSNSRSEMNVSTLELGDSALYLCASSYTGTEGSEAFFGQGTRLTVV.

The gene calls are TRBV27 and TRBJ2-7; possibly TRBD2 for D (5 bases). The CDR3 extends over 12 amino acids. V was clipped by 5 bases and J by 5 bases, with 10 bases between them. The V gene's germline CDR1 is MNHEY and CDR2 SMNVEV (reference sequence). The CDR3 nucleotides are TGTGCCAGCAGTCTCGGAGGCCACGAGCAGTACTTC. Its protein product is CASSLGGHEQYF.

The chain links TRBV19 to TRBJ1-4; D is ambiguous. CDR3 size: 12 residues. Trimming removed 3 bases at V and 13 bases at J, with 12 bases between. The germline V gene encodes CDR1 LNHDA and CDR2 SQIVND (reference sequence). The CDR3 coding sequence is TGTGCCAGTAGTATTTACCCCTCCGGACTGTTTTTT. As protein: CASSIYPSGLFF. Full variable domain (outside the CDR3, taken from reference TRBV19 and TRBJ1-4): DGGITQSPKYLFRKEGQNVTLSCEQNLNHDAMYWYRQDPGQGLRLIYYSQIVNDFQKGDIAEGYSVSREKKESFPLTVTSAQKNPTAFYLCASSIYPSGLFFGSGTQLSVL.

Points on this clone: The identical CDR3 is also encoded by other nucleotide sequences in the sample. The J gene is TRBJ2-7, the V gene TRBV10-1; tentative D call: TRBD1 (5 bases). The CDR3 has 12 residues. Trimming removed 9 bases at V and 3 bases at J, with 12 bases between. Germline V CDR1 and CDR2: WNHNN, SYGVQD (reference sequence). The CDR3 region is CASSGNGYEQYF. The CDR3 DNA is TGCGCCAGTTCAGGGAATGGCTACGAGCAGTACTTC.

The V call is TRBV3-1 (or the pseudogene TRBV3-2), the J call TRBJ1-1, with a possible D match to TRBD1 (5 bases). This CDR3 spans 16 amino acids. The V end lost 2 bases, the J end lost 2 bases, and 15 bases lay between the germline ends. Per germline, CDR1 LGHDT and CDR2 YNNKEL (reference sequence). The CDR3 loop is CASSQLDWGVNTEAFF. In DNA, the CDR3 is TGTGCCAGCAGCCAACTAGATTGGGGGGTTAACACTGAAGCTTTCTTT.

A remark on this clone: Other DNA sequences from this sample encode an identical CDR3 as well. The rearrangement links TRBV4-2 to TRBJ2-3; D gene ambiguous. The CDR3 consists of 12 residues. Per the germline V gene, CDR1 is LGHNA and CDR2 is YNFKEQ. The V gene lost 0 bases and the J gene lost 6 bases, with 4 bases spanning the gap. CDR3 region: CASSQDRDTQYF. DNA of the CDR3: TGTGCCAGCAGCCAAGATCGGGATACGCAGTATTTT.

The J gene is TRBJ1-6, the V gene TRBV6-1, with D perhaps matching TRBD1 (5 bases). Between the trimmed V and J ends, which lost 2 bases and 5 bases, there was a span of 7 bases. This CDR3 region has 14 residues. The germline V gene has CDR1 MNHNS and CDR2 SASEGT. The CDR3 coding sequence is TGTGCCAGCAGTGAACCGGGGGATAATTCACCCCTCCACTTT. The encoded protein is CASSEPGDNSPLHF.

The chain uses TRBV3-1 (or the pseudogene TRBV3-2) and TRBJ1-2; 8 bases agree with TRBD1. Trimming took 2 bases from V and 4 from J; bases not matched to a gene: 3. The germline V gene encodes CDR1 LGHDT and CDR2 YNNKEL (reference sequence). CDR3 size: 14 residues. The CDR3 DNA reads TGTGCCAGCAGCCAACCAGGGGGCGGCTATGGCTACACCTTC. Translation: CASSQPGGGYGYTF.

This clone has a count of ten or more. The J gene is TRBJ2-7, the V gene TRBV5-1, with 11 bases that match TRBD1. The CDR3 has 14 amino acids. The J segment lost 8 bases and the V segment lost 4 bases, leaving 8 bases of the junction unmatched. In germline, CDR1 is SGHRS, CDR2 YFSETQ. CDR3 in DNA: TGCGCCAGCAGCCTGGACAGGGGGCTCGAGCAGCAGTACTTC. It yields the protein CASSLDRGLEQQYF.

This clone has a single count. The V call is TRBV5-4, the J call TRBJ2-5; TRBD2 matches at 12 bases. The CDR3 length is 17 residues. Germline CDR1 reads SGHNT; CDR2 reads YYREEE (reference sequence). V shed 0 bases, J shed 5 bases, and the junction held 8 bases outside the gene matches. For the CDR3, the DNA is TGTGCCAGCAGCTTGGTCCGGACTAGCGGGGTAGGCGAGACCCAGTACTTC. Protein sequence: CASSLVRTSGVGETQYF.

In the case of this clone: At the DNA level, this CDR3 is encoded by other sequences in the same sample as well. The CDR3 here is CASSQPGTGLYEQYF. CDR3 DNA: TGTGCCAGCAGCCAGCCCGGGACAGGTCTCTACGAGCAGTACTTC. The chain employs TRBV14 and TRBJ2-7; 8 bases fit TRBD1. The CDR3 is 15 residues long. Germline V gene data show CDR1 as SGHDN and CDR2 as FVKESK. Losses at the gene ends were 3 bases for V and 3 bases for J; bases not matched to a gene: 7.

CDR3 loop: CASSTGGSETQYF. CDR3 DNA: TGTGCCAGCTCAACAGGGGGCTCGGAGACCCAGTACTTC. The V and J genes are TRBV12-3 or TRBV12-4 and TRBJ2-5, with 9 bases fitting TRBD1. CDR3 length: 13 amino acids. V dropped 8 bases and J dropped 5; count of bases not matched to a gene: 6.

This clone appeared a few times. This chain joins TRBV3-1 (or the pseudogene TRBV3-2) and TRBJ1-6; TRBD1 matches at 7 bases. J lost 7 bases, V lost 4 bases, and 4 bases had no gene match. Germline CDR1 is LGHDT and CDR2 is YNNKEL (reference sequence). This CDR3 region has 14 residues. Here the CDR3 reads CASSLRDSNSPLHF. CDR3 nucleotides: TGTGCCAGCAGCCTCCGGGACAGCAATTCACCCCTCCACTTT.

CDR3 nucleotides: TGTGCCAGCAGCCGCAGGGGGCGGAACACTGAAGCTTTCTTT. Its translation: CASSRRGRNTEAFF. V and J are TRBV7-8 and TRBJ1-1; 8 nucleotides match TRBD1. Losses at the gene ends were 5 bases for V and 1 base for J; bases not matched to a gene: 3. CDR3 length: 14 amino acids. CDR1 and CDR2 (germline): SGHVS, FQNEAQ.

Points on this clone: Its ends do not fully match the called genes, so a read error is possible. This sequence joins TRBV2 and TRBJ2-1, with TRBD2 matching over 9 bases. Germline lookup yields CDR1 SNHLY and CDR2 FYNNEI. The CDR3 is 16 amino acids. CDR3 loop: CASSDPGLASFNEQFF. CDR3 bases: TGTGCCAGCAGTGATCCGGGACTAGCCTCCTTCAATGAGCAGTTCTTC.

V usage is TRBV2 and J usage is TRBJ1-1, with D possibly being TRBD1 (5 bases). The CDR3 extends over 13 amino acids. Trimming took off 7 bases at V and 1 base at J, with 10 bases between the two ends. Looked up from germline, CDR1 is SNHLY and CDR2 is FYNNEI. The chain's CDR3 is CASTPQGNTEAFF. In DNA, the CDR3 is TGTGCCAGCACTCCCCAGGGGAACACTGAAGCTTTCTTT.

The J gene is TRBJ1-1, the V gene TRBV9, with D possibly matching TRBD1 (6 bases). Trimming removed 0 bases from V and 3 bases from J, with 9 bases in between. This CDR3 is 14 amino acids long. Germline V gene sequence: CDR1 SGDLS, CDR2 YYNGEE. The CDR3: CASSVAAGDTEAFF. The CDR3 DNA is TGTGCCAGCAGCGTAGCGGCAGGGGACACTGAAGCTTTCTTT.